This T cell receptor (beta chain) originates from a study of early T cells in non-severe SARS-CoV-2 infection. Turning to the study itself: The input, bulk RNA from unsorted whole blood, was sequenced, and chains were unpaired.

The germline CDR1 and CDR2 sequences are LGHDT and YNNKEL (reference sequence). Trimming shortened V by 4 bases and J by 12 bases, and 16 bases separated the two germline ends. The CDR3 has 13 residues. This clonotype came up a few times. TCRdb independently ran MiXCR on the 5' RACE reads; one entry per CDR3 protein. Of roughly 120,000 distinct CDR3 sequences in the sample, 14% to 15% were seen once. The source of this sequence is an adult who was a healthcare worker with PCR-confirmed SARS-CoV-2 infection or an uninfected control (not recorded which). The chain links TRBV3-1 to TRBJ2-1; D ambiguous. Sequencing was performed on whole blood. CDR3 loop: CASSRILAGSQFF. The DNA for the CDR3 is TGTGCCAGCAGCCGTATATTAGCAGGATCGCAGTTCTTC.